This T cell receptor (beta chain) was retrieved from a study of chemoradiotherapy in HPV16-positive cancers. At the level of the study: Candidate HPV-specific clones and shared TCR motifs came from two HPV16-positive patients. Study-wide points: Better recurrence-free survival went with HPV-responsive T-cell expansion in HPV16-positive patients. Functional assays defining HPV-specific T cells used only a couple of HPV16-positive patients.

From germline, CDR1 is MDHEN and CDR2 SYDVKM. The junction had 8 bases not matched to a gene; V was cut back by 6 bases and J by 3 bases. The CDR3 consists of 16 residues. On this clone itself: Its target is not known.

Produced via immunoSEQ multiplex PCR; TCRdb's table is partial and in-frame only. The sample shows 5,000 to 5,500 clones, 86% of them seen only once. The chain links TRBV28 to TRBJ1-5; TRBD1 matches at 10 bases. Sequenced material: tumor tissue, taken from a patient who underwent chemoradiotherapy. The sequence was collected from a human donor with HPV-associated anogenital cancer. Here the CDR3 DNA reads TGTGCCAGCAGCTTTTTAGGGACAGGGGACAATCAGCCCCAGCATTTT. Its protein is CASSFLGTGDNQPQHF.